The T cell receptor beta chain under discussion was sequenced for a study of T cell changes during pregnancy in multiple sclerosis. This CDR3 region has 15 residues. Trimming cost V 4 bases and J 4 bases; bases outside gene matches: 4. Germline V gene sequence: CDR1 KGHSH, CDR2 LQKENI. Clones were sequenced by immunoSEQ multiplex PCR, and TCRdb holds only the in-frame ones, with some missing. The profile shows approximately 60,000 clones, 92% of them singletons. Sequencing used peripheral blood, obtained in the second trimester of pregnancy. This TCR was sampled from a female donor in good health, enrolled as a control in a pregnancy study. The chain uses TRBV18 and TRBJ2-3; 11 bases fit TRBD1. CDR3 DNA: TGTGCCAGCTCACGGACAGGGGGCCGGGCAGATACGCAGTATTTT. This gives the protein CASSRTGGRADTQYF.